Following are 27 T cell receptor beta chains from one sample sequenced in a study of PD-L1 blockade in urothelial cancer. Sequenced by immunoSEQ multiplex PCR; TCRdb stores in-frame clones only, minus some. The sample holds under 70,000 clones; over 75% are singletons and the top ten take approximately 15%. Stated time point: pretreatment peripheral blood. Source: PBMCs, taken around atezolizumab (anti-PD-L1) treatment. The source of these receptors is a man in his 70s with urothelial cancer.

This clone was recorded only once. The chain uses TRBV5-1 and TRBJ2-5; 10 positions match TRBD2. Germline CDR1 SGHRS, CDR2 YFSETQ. After removal of 4 bases from V and 5 bases from J, the junction contained 5 bases not matched to a gene. The CDR3 runs 14 residues. CDR3: CASSNLAGVETQYF. CDR3 in DNA: TGCGCCAGCAGCAATCTAGCGGGAGTGGAGACCCAGTACTTC.

The V and J genes are TRBV28 and TRBJ1-4; perhaps TRBD1 as D (5 bases). Germline V gene sequence: CDR1 MDHEN, CDR2 SYDVKM. CDR3 length: 15 amino acids. Trimming took 3 bases from V and 4 from J, leaving 12 bases between them. The CDR3 region has the DNA TGTGCCAGCAGTTTTTTTTTAGGGGATAATGAAAAACTGTTTTTT. It codes for CASSFFLGDNEKLFF. Full variable domain (missing parts from reference TRBV28 and TRBJ1-4): DVKVTQSSRYLVKRTGEKVFLECVQDMDHENMFWYRQDPGLGLRLIYFSYDVKMKEKGDIPEGYSVSREKKERFSLILESASTNQTSMYLCASSFFLGDNEKLFFGSGTQLSVL.

The chain combines TRBV7-9 with TRBJ1-2; the D gene is possibly TRBD1 (6 bases). The CDR3 is 16 residues long. Germline values: CDR1 SEHNR, CDR2 FQNEAQ (reference sequence). V dropped 2 bases and J dropped 1 base, with 14 bases sitting between them. The CDR3 is CASSLSQGYLNYGYTF. The CDR3, as DNA: TGTGCCAGCAGCTTATCCCAGGGGTATCTTAACTATGGCTACACCTTC.

The V and J genes are TRBV7-2 and TRBJ1-2, with TRBD1 as a possible D gene (5 bases). CDR3 size: 14 residues. Germline-derived CDR1 and CDR2 are SGHTA and FQGNSA. V lost 1 base, J lost 6 bases, and 12 bases lay in between. The CDR3: CASSLDGGLHGYTF. The CDR3 DNA follows: TGTGCCAGCAGCTTAGATGGGGGACTCCATGGCTACACCTTC. Complete variable domain (other parts from reference TRBV7-2 and TRBJ1-2): GAGVSQSPSNKVTEKGKDVELRCDPISGHTALYWYRQSLGQGLEFLIYFQGNSAPDKSGLPSDRFSAERTGGSVSTLTIQRTQQEDSAVYLCASSLDGGLHGYTFGSGTRLTVV.

The chain has TRBV12-5 and TRBJ2-7; TRBD2 agrees at 8 bases. CDR3 size: 18 residues. CDR1 is LGHNT and CDR2 is FRNRAP in the germline V gene. Trimming cost V 5 bases and J 6 bases; bases outside gene matches: 21. The CDR3 DNA reads TGTGCTAGTGGTCCCTCTTTCGGGGGGGGACACCCCTCGAGCGAGCAGTACTTC. It encodes CASGPSFGGGHPSSEQYF.

The chain is built from TRBV5-1 and TRBJ2-7; TRBD1 agrees at 10 bases. V was clipped by 1 base and J by 0 bases; unmatched bases: 7. The germline gives CDR1 SGHRS, CDR2 YFSETQ. This CDR3 is built from 17 residues. CDR3 in amino acids: CASSLHGQGGLSYEQYF. The CDR3 DNA reads as TGCGCCAGCAGCTTGCACGGACAGGGGGGCCTCTCCTACGAGCAGTACTTC. The whole variable domain, filled in from reference TRBV5-1 and TRBJ2-7, reads KAGVTQTPRYLIKTRGQQVTLSCSPISGHRSVSWYQQTPGQGLQFLFEYFSETQRNKGNFPGRFSGRQFSNSRSEMNVSTLELGDSALYLCASSLHGQGGLSYEQYFGPGTRLTVT.

The CDR3 protein is CASSPRDQSTDTQYF. CDR3 DNA: TGTGCCAGCAGCCCTAGAGACCAAAGCACAGATACGCAGTATTTT. The V and J genes are TRBV9 and TRBJ2-3, with unresolved D. CDR1 is SGDLS, CDR2 YYNGEE, per germline. The CDR3 is 15 amino acids. The germline V and J ends were trimmed by 4 bases and 0 bases, with 12 bases remaining between them.

The chain has TRBV7-9 and TRBJ2-7; D uncertain. The V and J ends lost 5 bases and 0 bases respectively, with 11 bases between them. This CDR3 is 14 amino acids long. CDR1 and CDR2 (germline): SEHNR, FQNEAQ (reference sequence). CDR3 in DNA: TGTGCCAGCAGCCCTAGTAGCAACTCCTACGAGCAGTACTTC. Translation: CASSPSSNSYEQYF.

This sequence joins TRBV6-1 and TRBJ1-5; 7 positions agree with TRBD1. Germline assignment: CDR1 MNHNS and CDR2 SASEGT. Unmatched junction bases numbered 8, after V lost 6 bases and J lost 3 bases. This CDR3 contains 15 residues. CDR3 sequence: CASRSDRVDNQPQHF. The CDR3 bases are TGTGCCAGCAGAAGTGACAGGGTCGACAATCAGCCCCAGCATTTT.

The chain links TRBV5-1 to TRBJ2-7; a weak D match, TRBD2 (5 bases). The CDR3 sequence is 14 residues long. Germline CDR1 SGHRS, CDR2 YFSETQ. Trimming pared 7 bases from V and 0 bases from J, leaving 14 bases between. CDR3: CASGLGGSSYEQYF. DNA of the CDR3: TGCGCCAGCGGCCTCGGTGGGAGCTCCTACGAGCAGTACTTC.

V and J are TRBV27 and TRBJ2-7, with TRBD2 identical over 7 bases. This CDR3 is 17 amino acids long. Trimming at V came to 3 bases and at J to 6 bases, leaving 17 bases not matched to a gene. Germline V gene data show CDR1 as MNHEY and CDR2 as SMNVEV (reference sequence). For the CDR3, the DNA is TGTGCCAGCAGTTTTTGGCCTAGCGGTTCACGATCACGCGAGCAGTACTTC. Encoded protein: CASSFWPSGSRSREQYF.

The chain couples TRBV10-3 to TRBJ1-2, with TRBD1 matching over 8 bases. Germline CDR1 and CDR2: ENHRY and SYGVKD. With V trimmed by 8 bases and J by 8 bases, 7 bases remained unmatched. The CDR3 is 12 amino acids. CDR3 region: CAIAGQGGGYTF. The CDR3 nucleotides are TGTGCCATCGCCGGACAGGGTGGGGGCTACACCTTC.

This rearrangement joins TRBV28 to TRBJ2-1; 7 bases are a match to TRBD2. The CDR3 consists of 16 residues. The ends lost 6 bases at V and 0 bases at J; junction bases unmatched: 8. Germline V gene data show CDR1 as MDHEN and CDR2 as SYDVKM. The CDR3 sequence is CASSPAGFRSYNEQFF. DNA of the CDR3: TGTGCCAGCAGCCCAGCGGGATTCCGCTCCTACAATGAGCAGTTCTTC.

The rearrangement uses TRBV27 and TRBJ2-7; 11 bases fit TRBD2. Unmatched junction bases numbered 5, after V lost 5 bases and J lost 2 bases. Germline CDR1 and CDR2: MNHEY and SMNVEV (reference sequence). The CDR3 is 15 residues long. The CDR3 nucleotides read TGTGCCAGCAGTGTAACTAGCGGGAGCGCCTACGAGCAGTACTTC. Translated, it gives CASSVTSGSAYEQYF.

The chain employs TRBV18 and TRBJ1-5, with TRBD1 matching over 8 bases. V lost 6 bases, J lost 6 bases, and 7 bases stayed unmatched. The germline gives CDR1 KGHSH, CDR2 LQKENI. This CDR3 contains 14 residues. As DNA, the CDR3 is TGTGCCAGCTCCCCGGACAGGGAGCGTCAGCCCCAGCATTTT. Translating gives CASSPDRERQPQHF.

The rearrangement uses TRBV5-1 and TRBJ1-2; no definite D call. V was pared by 5 bases and J by 8 bases, with 16 bases between. Per the germline V gene, CDR1 is SGHRS and CDR2 is YFSETQ. The CDR3 is 13 residues long. The CDR3 sequence: CASSPNKRVGYTF. CDR3 DNA sequence: TGCGCCAGCAGTCCCAATAAGAGGGTCGGCTACACCTTC.

This clone occurred once. The junction and the germline gene differ at one end; a read error may be behind it. The chain is built from TRBV7-9 and TRBJ2-7; 8 bases fit TRBD2. The CDR3 sequence is 12 residues long. Germline V gives CDR1 SEHNR, CDR2 FQNEAQ (reference sequence). The CDR3 protein is CASSLAGHEQYF. The CDR3 DNA follows: TGTGCCAGCAGCCTAGCGGGCCACGAGCAGTACTTC.

This rearrangement joins TRBV4-1 to TRBJ1-1; D not resolved. CDR3 length: 14 residues. In germline, CDR1 is MGHRA, CDR2 YSYEKL. Trimming removed 5 bases at V and 1 base at J, with 11 bases between. The CDR3 spells CASSYRMANTEAFF. In nucleotides, the CDR3 is TGCGCCAGCAGCTACAGAATGGCGAACACTGAAGCTTTCTTT.

The CDR3 DNA sequence: TGTGCTAGTGGCCGCAGTTTGGAAACAGGGTATAGCGCTGAAGCTTTCTTT. Residues: CASGRSLETGYSAEAFF. V gene TRBV12-5 combines with J gene TRBJ1-1, with a weak D call TRBD1 (6 bases). V was clipped by 6 bases and J by 6 bases, with 26 bases between them. The germline gives CDR1 LGHNT, CDR2 FRNRAP. This CDR3 is 17 amino acids long.

This clone is classed as medium-sized. Other DNA sequences of this sample code for an identical CDR3. The rearrangement uses TRBV4-1 and TRBJ2-7; tentative D call: TRBD2 (5 bases). Germline assignment: CDR1 MGHRA and CDR2 YSYEKL. The CDR3 length is 13 residues. Trimming left V 0 bases short and J 3 bases short, with 6 bases between. In DNA, the CDR3 is TGCGCCAGCAGCCAAGATGCGGGCTACGAGCAGTACTTC. This codes for CASSQDAGYEQYF.

V usage is TRBV11-2 and J usage is TRBJ2-1; TRBD1 might be the D (7 bases). Germline V gene data show CDR1 as SGHAT and CDR2 as FQNNGV. V was trimmed by 2 bases and J by 6 bases, leaving 14 bases between them. This CDR3 has 15 amino acids. The DNA of the CDR3 is TGTGCCAGCAGCTTAAGTCAGGGGGGTTCCAATGAGCAGTTCTTC. Protein sequence: CASSLSQGGSNEQFF. The full variable domain, its missing parts supplied by reference TRBV11-2 and TRBJ2-1, is EAGVAQSPRYKIIEKRQSVAFWCNPISGHATLYWYQQILGQGPKLLIQFQNNGVVDDSQLPKDRFSAERLKGVDSTLKIQPAKLEDSAVYLCASSLSQGGSNEQFFGPGTRLTVL.

In this sample, this clone turned up once. The CDR3 here is CASSYSAGSYEQYF. The CDR3 DNA is TGTGCCAGCAGTTACTCGGCAGGGTCCTACGAGCAGTACTTC. The chain combines TRBV6-5 with TRBJ2-7, with D maybe TRBD1 (5 bases). There are 14 residues in the CDR3. V was pared by 0 bases and J by 1 base, with 7 bases between. Germline V CDR1 and CDR2: MNHEY, SVGAGI.

This clone was detected only a few times. This chain links TRBV27 with TRBJ2-1, with D tentatively TRBD1 (6 bases). CDR3 size: 14 residues. Germline V gene lookup returns CDR1 MNHEY and CDR2 SMNVEV (reference sequence). The V end was cut by 4 bases, the J end by 6 bases, with 13 bases between. CDR3: CASSSYRVANEQFF. DNA for the CDR3: TGTGCCAGCAGTTCCTACAGGGTTGCCAATGAGCAGTTCTTC.

The chain carries TRBV28 and TRBJ1-1, with D unresolved. V dropped 2 bases and J dropped 3 bases, with 4 bases sitting between them. CDR1 MDHEN and CDR2 SYDVKM come from the germline V gene. The CDR3 runs 12 residues. CDR3 amino acids: CASSLEDTEAFF. In DNA form, the CDR3 reads TGTGCCAGCAGTTTAGAGGACACTGAAGCTTTCTTT.

A few counts support this clone. This sequence joins TRBV4-2 and TRBJ1-1; D remains ambiguous. The germline V gene has CDR1 LGHNA and CDR2 YNFKEQ. CDR3 size: 16 residues. Trimming stripped 0 bases from V and 4 bases from J, with 15 bases between. CDR3 bases: TGTGCCAGCAGCCAAGATACGGCGGCCCGGGGCACTGAAGCTTTCTTT. Protein product: CASSQDTAARGTEAFF.

The chain carries TRBV28 and TRBJ1-3; perhaps TRBD1 as D (6 bases). Germline V CDR1 and CDR2: MDHEN, SYDVKM. Trimming stripped 7 bases from V and 0 bases from J, with 16 bases between. This CDR3 is 16 amino acids long. CDR3 protein: CASTAPGHHSGNTIYF. CDR3 DNA sequence: TGTGCCAGCACCGCTCCGGGACACCACTCTGGAAACACCATATATTTT. Supplemented by reference TRBV28 and TRBJ1-3, the full variable domain reads DVKVTQSSRYLVKRTGEKVFLECVQDMDHENMFWYRQDPGLGLRLIYFSYDVKMKEKGDIPEGYSVSREKKERFSLILESASTNQTSMYLCASTAPGHHSGNTIYFGEGSWLTVV.

The chain is built from TRBV7-6 and TRBJ2-6; D call uncertain. Germline V gene data show CDR1 as SGHVS and CDR2 as FNYEAQ. V was cut by 1 base and J by 4 bases, with 8 bases left in between. CDR3 size: 15 residues. CDR3 DNA: TGTGCCAGCAGCTTAGGCCAGAGGGGGGCCAACGTCCTGACTTTC. Translating it yields CASSLGQRGANVLTF.